This T cell receptor (beta chain) comes out of a study of blood T cell repertoires in COVID-19. There are 15 residues in the CDR3. Germline V gives CDR1 SGHDT, CDR2 YYEEEE. After removal of 4 bases from V and 2 bases from J, the junction contained 6 bases not matched to a gene. The repertoire was sequenced with immunoSEQ multiplex PCR; TCRdb's copy has only in-frame clones and lacks some. The sample lists around 700,000 clones, 75% to 90% occurring once. The rearrangement links TRBV5-6 to TRBJ1-5, with 7 bases matching TRBD1. Sequencing was performed on peripheral blood. The source of this sequence is a young woman with acute or convalescent COVID-19. CDR3 sequence: CASSLGTVGNQPQHF. The DNA for the CDR3 is TGTGCCAGCAGCCTGGGGACAGTTGGCAATCAGCCCCAGCATTTT.